This T cell receptor (beta chain) was captured in a study of T-cell memory formation after mild COVID-19. V was shortened by 2 bases and J by 1 base, with 12 bases between the two germline ends. Germline V gene lookup returns CDR1 SGHRS and CDR2 YFSETQ. The CDR3 sequence is 15 residues long. This clonotype was observed many times. Using its own MiXCR run on the 5' RACE reads, TCRdb lists one record per CDR3 protein. The repertoire holds some 14,000 distinct CDR3 sequences, with about 16% as singletons. The chain combines TRBV5-1 with TRBJ1-2, with D maybe TRBD1 (5 bases). Sequencing used PBMCs or a T cell subset sorted from them (not recorded which). This sequence originates from a man aged 18-30 years who had mild COVID-19 (a few samples of this study predate the infection). Cell type and time point are not known. CDR3 in amino acids: CASSFAGTLNYGYTF. The CDR3 DNA sequence: TGCGCCAGCAGCTTTGCCGGGACGCTTAACTATGGCTACACCTTC.